A selection of T cell receptor beta chains follows, all from one sample in a study of blood T cell repertoires in COVID-19. Here immunoSEQ multiplex PCR was the method, and the copy in TCRdb shows in-frame clones only, minus some. Among tens of thousands of clones listed, around 91% were seen once. Sequenced sample: peripheral blood. These receptors all come from a man in his late teens or twenties with COVID-19, enrolled during active disease. CDR3s include the opening cysteine and the closing phenylalanine or tryptophan. The order of the fields is clone size, J gene, V gene, D gene, CDR3 protein, CDR3 DNA. A D gene is named only where the DNA matches it firmly. The listing skips clone size in some rows; elsewhere it reads once, few, many or a size class.

>-|TRBJ2-7|TRBV7-8|-
CASSLRTELYEQYF
TGTGCCAGCAGCCTTCGGACAGAGCTCTACGAGCAGTACTTC
>-|TRBJ2-7|TRBV2|TRBD2
CARRGLAGGTGSYEQYF
TGTGCCAGGAGGGGACTAGCGGGAGGTACAGGCTCCTACGAGCAGTACTTC
>few|TRBJ1-6|TRBV7-2|TRBD1
CASSFDTGQGNSPLHF
TGTGCCAGCAGTTTCGATACCGGACAGGGTAATTCACCCCTCCACTTT
>-|TRBJ2-1|TRBV13|-
CASSSQQVSSYNEQFF
TGTGCCAGCAGCTCCCAACAGGTTAGCTCCTACAATGAGCAGTTCTTC
>-|TRBJ2-1|TRBV4-3|-
CASSQAPGLSGEQFF
TGCGCCAGCAGCCAAGCACCGGGACTCTCTGGCGAGCAGTTCTTC
>-|TRBJ2-3|TRBV4-3|-
CASSQDSRGFTDTQYF
TGCGCCAGCAGCCAAGATTCTAGGGGGTTCACAGATACGCAGTATTTT
>-|TRBJ1-3|TRBV9|TRBD1
CASSDTGAGNTIYF
TGTGCCAGCAGCGACACAGGGGCTGGAAACACCATATATTTT
>-|TRBJ1-2|TRBV4-3|-
CASSQDGQGFYYGYTF
TGCGCCAGCAGCCAAGACGGGCAGGGGTTCTACTATGGCTACACCTTC
>-|TRBJ1-2|TRBV25-1|TRBD1
CASSEWGQGHYGYTF
TGTGCCAGCAGTGAATGGGGACAGGGTCACTATGGCTACACCTTC
>-|TRBJ2-5|TRBV7-7|-
CASSLGRAQETQYF
TGTGCCAGCAGCTTGGGCAGGGCCCAAGAGACCCAGTACTTC
>-|TRBJ2-7|TRBV2|TRBD2
CASSQGLAEGNEQYF
TGTGCCAGCAGCCAAGGGCTAGCGGAGGGCAACGAGCAGTACTTC
>-|TRBJ1-2|TRBV2|-
CASSVSGWAGSNYGYTF
TGTGCCAGCAGTGTATCCGGTTGGGCGGGATCTAACTATGGCTACACCTTC
>-|TRBJ2-3|TRBV9|TRBD2
CASSPPVAGGEDTQYF
TGTGCCAGCAGCCCCCCGGTAGCGGGAGGGGAAGATACGCAGTATTTT
>few|TRBJ2-7|TRBV28|TRBD2
CASSLSLTSGGYEQYF
TGTGCCAGCAGTTTATCCTTGACTAGCGGGGGTTACGAGCAGTACTTC
>-|TRBJ2-2|TRBV7-2|-
CASSLSSVRTGELFF
TGTGCCAGCAGCTTAAGTTCGGTGCGCACCGGGGAGCTGTTTTTT
>-|TRBJ1-1|TRBV28|TRBD1
CASSTNRGYRTEAFF
TGTGCCAGCAGTACAAACAGGGGTTATCGGACTGAAGCTTTCTTT
>-|TRBJ1-2|TRBV9|TRBD1
CASSVGATGGYGYTF
TGTGCCAGCAGCGTAGGGGCCACAGGGGGCTATGGCTACACCTTC
>-|TRBJ2-3|TRBV5-8|-
CASSLRGSPDTQYF
TGTGCCAGCAGCTTGAGGGGTAGCCCAGATACGCAGTATTTT
>-|TRBJ1-5|TRBV27|-
CASSRGIRSNQPQHF
TGTGCCAGCAGTCGGGGAATTCGGAGCAATCAGCCCCAGCATTTT
>-|TRBJ1-2|TRBV5-5|TRBD1
CASSLEGQAYGYTF
TGTGCCAGCAGCCTGGAGGGACAGGCCTATGGCTACACCTTC
>-|TRBJ1-4|TRBV28|-
CASSSHNTATNEKLFF
TGTGCCAGCAGTTCACACAACACCGCAACTAATGAAAAACTGTTTTTT
>-|TRBJ1-6|TRBV27|-
CASSLNPRNSPLHF
TGTGCCAGCAGTTTAAACCCCAGGAATTCACCCCTCCACTTT
>once|TRBJ1-1|TRBV25-1|-
CASRAGAPNTEAFF
TGTGCCAGCAGGGCAGGGGCGCCGAACACTGAAGCTTTCTTT
>-|TRBJ1-2|TRBV24-1|-
CATSDSSLDGYTF
TGTGCCACCAGTGATAGTTCACTGGATGGCTACACCTTC
>-|TRBJ1-2|TRBV11-2|-
CASSLAGAGGYTF
TGTGCCAGCAGCTTAGCAGGGGCCGGAGGCTACACCTTC
>once|TRBJ2-7|TRBV4-3|-
CASSQGAGTLDEQYF
TGCGCCAGCAGCCAAGGGGCGGGGACGTTGGACGAGCAGTACTTC
>-|TRBJ2-3|TRBV6-5|TRBD2
CASNRELAGADTQYF
TGTGCCAGCAATAGGGAACTAGCGGGAGCAGATACGCAGTATTTT
>-|TRBJ1-5|TRBV30|-
CAWSVRNQAISNQPQHF
TGTGCCTGGAGTGTACGGAATCAGGCGATAAGCAATCAGCCCCAGCATTTT
>once|TRBJ2-1|TRBV25-1|TRBD1
CASSEYPGQGAGNEQFF
TGTGCCAGCAGTGAATATCCGGGACAGGGGGCAGGGAATGAGCAGTTCTTC
>-|TRBJ1-3|TRBV18|-
CASSYTGNSGNTIYF
TGTGCCAGCTCATATACAGGGAACTCTGGAAACACCATATATTTT
>-|TRBJ2-5|TRBV7-2|TRBD1
CASSPTGGGETQYF
TGTGCCAGCAGCCCGACAGGGGGAGGCGAGACCCAGTACTTC
>-|TRBJ1-3|TRBV2|-
CASSEGTRAGNTIYF
TGTGCCAGCAGTGAAGGGACAAGGGCCGGAAACACCATATATTTT
>-|TRBJ1-4|TRBV9|-
CASSPGGATNEKLFF
TGTGCCAGCAGCCCAGGCGGGGCGACTAATGAAAAACTGTTTTTT
>-|TRBJ2-7|TRBV28|TRBD1
CASRTGTGEGTYEQYF
TGTGCCAGCAGAACCGGGACAGGGGAGGGGACCTACGAGCAGTACTTC
>-|TRBJ2-7|TRBV10-3|-
CAISPAYEQYF
TGTGCCATCAGCCCCGCGTACGAGCAGTACTTC
>-|TRBJ2-7|TRBV4-3|TRBD2
CASSQGLAGVYEQYF
TGCGCCAGCAGCCAAGGACTAGCTGGAGTGTACGAGCAGTACTTC
>once|TRBJ2-7|TRBV27|-
CASSWAGSWYEQYF
TGTGCCAGCAGTTGGGCCGGGAGTTGGTACGAGCAGTACTTC
>once|TRBJ2-3|TRBV7-9|-
CASSGGGKTSIDFRTDTQYF
TGTGCCAGCAGCGGGGGCGGTAAAACTTCAATAGATTTTCGCACAGATACGCAGTATTTT
>-|TRBJ2-7|TRBV27|-
CASSLYRGNEQYF
TGTGCCAGCAGTTTATACCGGGGGAACGAGCAGTACTTC
>-|TRBJ1-4|TRBV19|TRBD1
CASRDRGTGEKLLF
TGTGCCAGCCGGGACAGGGGTACAGGTGAAAAACTGCTTTTT
>-|TRBJ2-7|TRBV6-5|TRBD2
CASSYSTGTSSREQYF
TGTGCCAGCAGTTACTCCACCGGGACTAGTTCTCGTGAGCAGTACTTC
>-|TRBJ2-7|TRBV5-1|TRBD1
CASRPGTAYEQYF
TGCGCCAGCAGACCGGGGACAGCCTACGAGCAGTACTTC
>once|TRBJ2-3|TRBV28|TRBD1
CASGAGTGYISDTQYF
TGTGCCAGCGGCGCCGGGACAGGGTATATATCAGATACGCAGTATTTT
>once|TRBJ2-3|TRBV15|TRBD2
CATSTLAGAPYF
TGTGCCACCAGCACCTTAGCGGGGGCGCCGTATTTT
>-|TRBJ2-2|TRBV27|TRBD1
CASTLSPGQVATGELFF
TGTGCCAGCACTCTATCCCCGGGACAGGTCGCCACCGGGGAGCTGTTTTTT
>-|TRBJ2-7|TRBV7-2|TRBD2
CASSLESGLAGAYEQYF
TGTGCCAGCAGCTTAGAGTCCGGTCTAGCGGGGGCCTACGAGCAGTACTTC
>once|TRBJ1-2|TRBV6-5|-
CASSSTDGLAYGYTF
TGTGCCAGCAGTTCCACGGACGGACTTGCCTATGGCTACACCTTC
>-|TRBJ1-6|TRBV4-3|-
CASSQVELPNSPLHF
TGCGCCAGCAGCCAAGTCGAGCTCCCAAATTCACCCCTCCACTTT
>-|TRBJ2-5|TRBV6-1|-
CASSESWANQETQYF
TGTGCCAGCAGTGAGTCATGGGCAAACCAAGAGACCCAGTACTTC
>-|TRBJ1-6|TRBV6-2/TRBV6-3|-
CASSYSSSRRGSPLHF
TGTGCCAGCAGTTACTCGTCTTCTCGGAGGGGTTCACCCCTCCACTTT
>-|TRBJ1-5|TRBV2|-
CASSEMEVGTSNQPQHF
TGTGCCAGCAGTGAAATGGAGGTAGGGACAAGCAATCAGCCCCAGCATTTT
>-|TRBJ2-1|TRBV28|-
CASSLAASHEQFF
TGTGCCAGCAGTTTAGCGGCTTCACATGAGCAGTTCTTC
>-|TRBJ2-7|TRBV7-8|-
CASSLGQPVNYEQYF
TGTGCCAGCAGCTTAGGACAGCCTGTTAACTACGAGCAGTACTTC
>-|TRBJ1-5|TRBV19|TRBD1
CASSIFSGRGRRQPQHF
TGTGCCAGTAGTATCTTTTCGGGCAGGGGGCGCCGACAGCCCCAGCATTTT
>-|TRBJ1-3|TRBV11-2|TRBD1
CASSLMPTGSGNTIYF
TGTGCCAGCAGCTTAATGCCGACAGGGTCTGGAAACACCATATATTTT
>-|TRBJ1-5|TRBV28|TRBD1
CASASGQGAGQPQHF
TGTGCCAGTGCCTCGGGACAGGGGGCAGGTCAGCCCCAGCATTTT
>-|TRBJ2-1|TRBV28|TRBD2
CASSFPSTSALSPYNEQFF
TGTGCCAGCAGTTTTCCTTCGACTAGCGCCTTATCCCCCTACAATGAGCAGTTCTTC